Following are 17 T cell receptor beta chains from one sample sequenced in a study of CD8+ T cells in alopecia areata. Once RNA had been extracted, it was reverse transcribed into cDNA to act as the sequencing template. The assay was immunoSEQ multiplex PCR, and TCRdb's table has in-frame clones only and misses some. The data show approximately 300,000 clones, with none appearing a single time. Using CD4, CD8alpha, NKG2D, NKG2ACE and other markers, pooled cutaneous lymph node cells were sorted. Specimen: CD4+ T cells sorted from a lymph node. The origin of the receptors is a C3H/HeJ mouse with alopecia areata. Strain haplotype at MHC: H2-k.

To note about this clone: Genes and germline come from the mouse. The read finishes 4 residues shy of the CDR3 end, and the germline J gene is used to complete it. Other DNA sequences of this sample code for an identical CDR3. This chain joins TRBV13-1 and TRBJ2-5; 10 positions match TRBD2. In germline, CDR1 is NSHNY, CDR2 SYGAGN. The V and J ends lost 5 bases and 3 bases, in that order; junction bases with no gene match: 0. This CDR3 region has 13 residues. The CDR3 is CASRLGGQDTQYF. The covered CDR3 bases are TGTGCCAGCAGACTGGGGGGGCAAGAC.

Remarks on this clone: Gene and germline names: mouse. CDR3 DNA (partial): TGTGCCAGCAGCCAAGTGGGGGGGCGC. It yields the protein CASSQVGGR. The full CDR3 reads CASSQVGGRDYTF. The chain links TRBV5 to TRBJ1-2, with D maybe TRBD1 (6 bases). Read sequence stops 4 residues before the CDR3 end, and the germline J gene provides the missing end. Per germline, CDR1 LGHNA and CDR2 YNLKQL (reference sequence). This CDR3 is 13 amino acids long.

Of note for this clone: The gene names given are mouse names. The read ends 4 residues before the CDR3 terminus; that terminus is restored from the germline J gene. The chain joins TRBV19 to TRBJ2-1, with TRBD1 matching 8 bases. Trimming cost V 8 bases and J 1 base; bases outside gene matches: 2. The CDR3 is 13 amino acids. The V gene's germline CDR1 is FNHDT and CDR2 SITEND (reference sequence). The covered CDR3 bases are TGTGCCAGGGACAGGGCGAACTATGCT. The encoded protein is CARDRANYA. The complete CDR3 protein is CARDRANYAEQFF.

This clone appeared a few times. Here the gene names and germline are mouse. Read coverage stops 4 residues before the CDR3 terminus; the germline J gene supplies the remainder. The rearrangement links TRBV5 to TRBJ1-2, with D uncertain. This CDR3 is built from 16 residues. V lost 0 bases and J 0 bases, leaving 11 bases between the germline ends. CDR1 and CDR2 from the germline V gene are LGHNA and YNLKQL (reference sequence). CDR3 protein: CASSQETQHANSDYTF. CDR3 DNA, as far as it was read: TGTGCCAGCAGCCAAGAGACACAGCATGCAAACTCC.

This clone has ten or more counts. Any gene name here is a mouse gene name. The read falls 4 residues short of the CDR3 end, and the missing part is taken from the germline J gene. The chain couples TRBV17 to TRBJ2-2; TRBD2 matches 7 bases. Germline V gene data show CDR1 as MNHDT and CDR2 as YYDKIL. V lost 0 bases to trimming and J lost 0 bases; unmatched junction nucleotides: 1. CDR3 length: 16 amino acids. The CDR3 here is CASSRDLGANTGQLYF. The part of the CDR3 DNA that was read is TGTGCTAGCAGTAGAGATCTGGGGGCAAACACCGGG.

As to this clone: Each gene name is a mouse one. The read ends 4 residues shy of where the CDR3 ends; the end is completed using the germline J gene. The rearrangement uses TRBV13-3 and TRBJ1-2; weak D call: TRBD1 (5 bases). The germline gives CDR1 NNHDY, CDR2 SYVADS. Trimming removed 1 base from V and 0 bases from J, with 7 bases in between. The CDR3 is 14 amino acids. The CDR3 loop is CASSDPRANSDYTF. The part of the CDR3 DNA that was read is TGTGCCAGCAGTGATCCCAGGGCAAACTCC.

In the case of this clone: Genes and germline come from the mouse. The read stops 4 residues short of the end of the CDR3; the missing end is completed from the germline J gene. The chain is built from TRBV5 and TRBJ2-2; no definite D call. V lost 3 bases to trimming and J lost 0 bases, with 8 bases between them. The CDR3 consists of 15 residues. Germline values: CDR1 LGHNA, CDR2 YNLKQL (reference sequence). The CDR3 DNA, read in part, is TGTGCCAGCAGCCACAGGAAAACAAACACCGGG. Protein: CASSHRKTNTG. The full CDR3 sequence reads CASSHRKTNTGQLYF.

With respect to this clone: The gene names here belong to mouse. The CDR3 end lies 4 residues beyond the end of the read and is filled in from the germline J gene. Other DNA sequences in this sample translate to the same CDR3. The chain uses TRBV13-1 and TRBJ2-2, with 7 bases fitting TRBD1. This CDR3 region has 16 residues. V lost 0 bases to trimming and J lost 0 bases; unmatched junction nucleotides: 2. The germline gives CDR1 NSHNY, CDR2 SYGAGN. The CDR3 bases that were read are TGTGCCAGCAGTGATGCAGGGACAGCAAACACCGGG. Protein sequence: CASSDAGTANTG. The entire CDR3 reads CASSDAGTANTGQLYF.

The table lists this clone with a few counts. Gene names are mouse gene names. The missing CDR3 end, 3 residues past where the read stops, is filled in from the germline J gene. The same CDR3 also results from other DNA sequences found in this sample. V is TRBV5 and J is TRBJ1-6; a weak D match, TRBD1 (5 bases). TRBJ1-6 is an ORF; its function is uncertain. The CDR3 extends over 14 amino acids. The germline V gene encodes CDR1 LGHNA and CDR2 YNLKQL (reference sequence). The germline V and J ends were trimmed by 4 bases and 3 bases, with 7 bases remaining between them. The CDR3 protein is CASSPDSYNSPLYF. The CDR3 bases that were read are TGTGCCAGCAGCCCTGACAGCTATAATTCGCCC.

This clone has just a few counts. Gene names and germline match the mouse. Coverage ceases 4 residues before the CDR3 finishes, and the germline J gene fills in the end. The chain has TRBV5 and TRBJ2-7; no definite D call. CDR3 size: 15 residues. Germline values: CDR1 LGHNA, CDR2 YNLKQL (reference sequence). The ends were cut back, 1 base at V and 0 bases at J, with 10 bases in the middle. The CDR3 DNA, read in part, is TGTGCCAGCAGCCAAGTCGGCAGGAGCTCCTAT. This translates into CASSQVGRSSY. The whole CDR3 region reads CASSQVGRSSYEQYF.

Comment on this clone: Mouse gene names and germline throughout. The read gets to within 4 residues of the CDR3 end, and the germline J gene fills in the rest. The chain couples TRBV13-1 to TRBJ2-3; maybe TRBD1 (5 bases). Germline V gives CDR1 NSHNY, CDR2 SYGAGN. There are 16 residues in the CDR3. The ends were cut back, 2 bases at V and 0 bases at J, with 13 bases in the middle. The CDR3 region is CASSDPDSTSAETLYF. The sequenced CDR3 bases are TGTGCCAGCAGTGACCCCGACAGCACTAGTGCAGAA.

This clone was observed a handful of times. The gene names here belong to mouse. The read stops 4 residues short of the end of the CDR3; the missing end is completed from the germline J gene. This rearrangement joins TRBV13-1 to TRBJ2-2; 9 bases fit TRBD2. CDR3 length: 16 residues. CDR1 is NSHNY, CDR2 SYGAGN, per germline. The junction had 1 base not matched to a gene; V was cut back by 0 bases and J by 1 base. CDR3 residues: CASSDAGGGNTGQLYF. The sequenced CDR3 bases are TGTGCCAGCAGTGATGCTGGGGGGGGAAACACCGGG.

With regard to this clone: Each gene name is a mouse one. The missing CDR3 end, 4 residues past where the read stops, is filled in from the germline J gene. The V gene is TRBV13-1, the J gene TRBJ2-4, with D hard to call. This CDR3 contains 13 residues. V shed 4 bases and J shed 0 bases, with 6 bases lying between them. Germline V lookup: CDR1 NSHNY, CDR2 SYGAGN. CDR3 DNA, as far as it was read: TGTGCCAGCAGTCCCAATAGTCAAAAC. This sequence encodes CASSPNSQN. In full, the CDR3 reads CASSPNSQNTLYF.

This clone was observed a handful of times. Germline and genes: mouse. The CDR3 end falls 4 residues outside the read, so it is completed with the germline J gene. This rearrangement joins TRBV14 to TRBJ2-1, with TRBD1 identical over 8 bases. Germline CDR1 SGHDT, CDR2 FRDEAV. CDR3 size: 13 residues. V lost 3 bases to trimming and J lost 5 bases; unmatched junction nucleotides: 1. The CDR3 bases that were read are TGTGCCAGCAGTTCGACAGGGGATGCT. This translates into CASSSTGDA. From start to end, the CDR3 is CASSSTGDAEQFF.

This clone showed up just a few times. The genes and germline here are from mouse. The sequence runs out 4 residues before the end of the CDR3; the remainder is reconstructed from the germline J gene. V and J are TRBV13-2 and TRBJ2-2, with TRBD2 matching 10 bases. CDR1 and CDR2 (germline): NNHNN, SYGAGS (reference sequence). CDR3 size: 17 residues. V was pared by 2 bases and J by 1 base, with 5 bases of the junction left unmatched. CDR3 region: CASGDLRDWGNTGQLYF. The sequenced CDR3 bases are TGTGCCAGCGGTGACCTCCGGGACTGGGGAAACACCGGG.

This clone has only a few counts. Germline and genes: mouse. From the germline J gene comes the end of the CDR3, since the read stops 4 residues before it. The chain has TRBV1 and TRBJ2-1, with D unclear. CDR1 is NSQYPW and CDR2 is LRSPGD in the germline V gene (reference sequence). Deletions cut 0 bases from V and 3 bases from J, with 6 bases between. The CDR3 loop spans 14 amino acids. The covered CDR3 bases are TGCACCTGCAGTGCAGAAAGGGTCTATGCT. Translation gives CTCSAERVYA. The full-length CDR3 reads as CTCSAERVYAEQFF.

This clone appeared a few times. Here the gene names and germline are mouse. The read gets to within 4 residues of the CDR3 end, and the germline J gene fills in the rest. The sample contains more than one DNA sequence encoding this CDR3. V gene TRBV5 combines with J gene TRBJ2-7; D is possibly TRBD2 (6 bases). Trimming removed 0 bases from V and 2 bases from J, with 8 bases in between. The CDR3 length is 14 residues. Germline CDR1 and CDR2: LGHNA and YNLKQL (reference sequence). The part of the CDR3 DNA that was read is TGTGCCAGCAGCCAAGAGACTGGAACCTAT. Translating it yields CASSQETGTY. The whole CDR3 reads CASSQETGTYEQYF.